The 2 T cell receptor beta chains below were found in one sample sequenced in a study of blood T cell repertoires in COVID-19. The protocol was immunoSEQ multiplex PCR, while the TCRdb copy is restricted to in-frame clones and leaves out a portion. The sample includes about 50,000 clones, approximately 84% seen only once; the top ten take approximately 17%. The sequenced material came from peripheral blood. These receptor sequences come from a man between 65 and 85 years old with active COVID-19.

The J gene is TRBJ2-7, the V gene TRBV28; tentatively, D is TRBD1 (6 bases). The CDR3 is made up of 15 amino acids. Per the germline V gene, CDR1 is MDHEN and CDR2 is SYDVKM. V gave up 3 bases and J gave up 0 bases, with 12 bases separating them. CDR3 amino acids: CASSFPTGSSYEQYF. The CDR3 region has the DNA TGTGCCAGCAGTTTCCCCACAGGGAGCTCCTACGAGCAGTACTTC.

This chain links TRBV4-3 with TRBJ2-1, with 7 bases matching TRBD2. This CDR3 is 17 amino acids long. V was clipped by 1 base and J by 0 bases; unmatched bases: 6. Germline V gene sequence: CDR1 LGHNA, CDR2 YSLEER. This chain's CDR3 is CASSQGVGRSSYNEQFF. DNA of the CDR3: TGCGCCAGCAGCCAAGGGGTCGGGAGGAGCTCCTACAATGAGCAGTTCTTC.